A single sample is the source of the 32 T cell receptor beta chains below, sequenced in a study of human T cells and chemical hapten exposure. TCRdb fed the RACE reads into MiXCR, producing one record per CDR3 protein. The repertoire includes some 150,000 distinct CDR3 sequences, approximately 10% of them detected once, and around 1.4% sits in the top ten. Time point in this sample: patch test 2, 6 weeks after DPC sensitization. Described treatment: therapeutic diphenylcyclopropenone sensitization with weekly scalp DPC. Sequenced material: whole blood, taken in connection with sensitization to the hapten diphenylcyclopropenone (DPC). The receptors originated from a woman between 50 and 59 years old with alopecia areata. Some clones in this sample may be carry-over from other donors' samples.

Of note for this clonotype: A read error may explain this, as a much larger clone is one base away. V usage is TRBV20-1 and J usage is TRBJ2-7; TRBD1 aligns across 9 bases. This CDR3 contains 14 residues. Trimming took 4 bases from V and 0 from J; bases not matched to a gene: 4. Germline values: CDR1 DFQATT, CDR2 SNEGSKA (reference sequence). CDR3 sequence: CSAKGTGSSYEQYF. In DNA form, the CDR3 reads TGCAGTGCTAAAGGGACAGGGAGCTCCTACGAGCAGTACTTC.

The CDR3 DNA follows: TGCGCCAGCAGCTTGGTGACCGGGACTAGCCAAGAGACCCAGTACTTC. Translation gives CASSLVTGTSQETQYF. The chain employs TRBV5-1 and TRBJ2-5; 8 bases fit TRBD2. Per the germline V gene, CDR1 is SGHRS and CDR2 is YFSETQ. The CDR3 has 16 amino acids. The V segment lost 0 bases and the J segment 1 base; nucleotides outside the gene matches: 5.

V usage is TRBV29-1 and J usage is TRBJ2-2, with D hard to call. This CDR3 is built from 14 residues. Trimming pared 6 bases from V and 4 bases from J, leaving 15 bases between. Germline-derived CDR1 and CDR2 are SQVTM and ANQGSEA. CDR3 bases: TGCAGCGTCAGTCGAGGTTCGACCACCGGGGAGCTGTTTTTT. This sequence encodes CSVSRGSTTGELFF.

This clonotype was detected only a few times. CDR3 sequence (DNA): TGTGCCAGCAGTCCCAGGGGGCGCGGACTAAGCAATCAGCCCCAGCATTTT. Its protein product is CASSPRGRGLSNQPQHF. The J gene is TRBJ1-5, the V gene TRBV27, with 8 bases fitting TRBD1. CDR1 is MNHEY, CDR2 SMNVEV, per germline (reference sequence). CDR3 length equals 17 residues. The trim removed 5 bases at V and 1 base at J, leaving 10 bases unmatched.

The V gene is TRBV28, the J gene TRBJ2-7, with TRBD2 matching over 9 bases. The CDR3 runs 11 residues. Germline values: CDR1 MDHEN, CDR2 SYDVKM. As DNA, the CDR3 is TGTGCAGGCGGGAGGGTAGGCGAGCAGTACTTC. Its translation is CAGGRVGEQYF.

The chain recombines TRBV29-1 with TRBJ2-7; 7 bases are a match to TRBD2. Per the germline V gene, CDR1 is SQVTM and CDR2 is ANQGSEA. V lost 5 bases to trimming and J lost 6 bases; unmatched junction nucleotides: 7. This CDR3 spans 12 amino acids. The chain's CDR3 is CSVRAGVREQYF. In DNA form, the CDR3 reads TGCAGCGTTCGGGCGGGAGTGCGCGAGCAGTACTTC.

V gene TRBV4-3 combines with J gene TRBJ2-3; the D gene is possibly TRBD2 (6 bases). Germline V CDR1 and CDR2: LGHNA, YSLEER. V was pared by 0 bases and J by 4 bases, with 14 bases between. The CDR3 contains 16 residues. In DNA, the CDR3 is TGCGCCAGCAGCCAAGAAGGCGGAGGAGGGGCAGATACGCAGTATTTT. Its translation: CASSQEGGGGADTQYF.

As regards this clonotype: Likely a read error: the CDR3 ends without its conserved phenylalanine or tryptophan. The J gene is TRBJ2-1, the V gene TRBV7-8, with D hard to call. CDR3 length: 17 residues. Germline-derived CDR1 and CDR2 are SGHVS and FQNEAQ. V gave up 5 bases and J gave up 2 bases, with 19 bases separating them. The CDR3: CASSPRLGGRTYNEQFL. In nucleotides, the CDR3 is TGTGCCAGCAGCCCCAGGTTGGGTGGTAGGACCTACAATGAGCAGTTCCTC.

This clonotype appeared many times. The gene calls are TRBV4-3 and TRBJ2-2; unclear D gene. This CDR3 contains 15 residues. V gave up 1 base and J gave up 7 bases, with 13 bases separating them. The germline CDR1 and CDR2 sequences are LGHNA and YSLEER. The CDR3 coding sequence is TGCGCCAGCAGCCAAGGGACCCCGAGTGGCGGGGAGCTGTTTTTT. Encoded protein: CASSQGTPSGGELFF.

This clonotype has more than one count but fewer than ten. CDR3 in amino acids: CASSWTSGRDAEQFF. The CDR3 nucleotides are TGTGCCAGTAGCTGGACTAGCGGGAGGGACGCTGAGCAGTTCTTC. The rearrangement links TRBV19 to TRBJ2-1, with 15 bases fitting TRBD2. The junction had 6 bases not matched to a gene; V was cut back by 6 bases and J by 9 bases. The CDR3 has 15 amino acids. Germline V gene data show CDR1 as LNHDA and CDR2 as SQIVND (reference sequence).

There are a few counts of this clonotype. The rearrangement joins TRBV28 to TRBJ2-5; D is uncertain. Trimming shortened V by 5 bases and J by 2 bases, and 18 bases separated the two germline ends. The CDR3 length is 16 residues. CDR1 and CDR2 from the germline V gene are MDHEN and SYDVKM. CDR3 DNA: TGTGCCAGCAGTCTAACCCGCTCCGGCGGTCAAGAGACCCAGTACTTC. Its protein product is CASSLTRSGGQETQYF.

This clonotype has just a few counts. The chain combines TRBV27 with TRBJ1-6; D not certain. The CDR3 sequence is 17 residues long. V was shortened by 3 bases and J by 4 bases, with 16 bases between the two germline ends. Germline lookup yields CDR1 MNHEY and CDR2 SMNVEV (reference sequence). The CDR3 spells CASSFRYRDIYNSPLHF. As DNA, the CDR3 is TGTGCCAGCAGTTTTCGGTACCGAGACATTTATAATTCACCCCTCCACTTT.

V and J are TRBV24-1 and TRBJ2-1; D gene uncertain. Germline V CDR1 and CDR2: KGHDR, SFDVKD. Trimming took 4 bases from V and 6 from J, leaving 6 bases between them. The CDR3 totals 12 residues. CDR3 nucleotides: TGTGCCACCAGTGAACACCTCAATGAGCAGTTCTTC. Translated: CATSEHLNEQFF.

The chain uses TRBV4-2 and TRBJ2-3; 8 bases match TRBD2. The length of the CDR3 is 18 residues. V gave up 0 bases and J gave up 3 bases; unmatched junction bases: 11. Germline values: CDR1 LGHNA, CDR2 YNFKEQ. CDR3 nucleotides: TGTGCCAGCAGCCAAGATAGAGTAGGGCGCGGGGGGACAGATACGCAGTATTTT. This gives the protein CASSQDRVGRGGTDTQYF.

The chain links TRBV29-1 to TRBJ2-7, with D uncertain. The germline CDR1 and CDR2 sequences are SQVTM and ANQGSEA. V dropped 6 bases and J dropped 2 bases, with 5 bases sitting between them. The CDR3 spans 10 residues. The CDR3 DNA reads TGCAGCGTCCTAACCTACGAGCAGTACTTC. This encodes CSVLTYEQYF.

This clonotype was detected ten times or more. This chain uses TRBV19 with TRBJ2-5; D ambiguous. Trimming took off 9 bases at V and 3 bases at J, with 5 bases between the two ends. The CDR3 consists of 10 residues. Germline CDR1 and CDR2: LNHDA and SQIVND (reference sequence). CDR3 protein: CASGEETQYF. Written as DNA, the CDR3 is TGTGCCAGCGGAGAAGAGACCCAGTACTTC.

In its sample, this clonotype was seen a few times. The chain has TRBV5-5 and TRBJ2-1; the D call may be TRBD1 or TRBD2 (5 bases each). The CDR3 is made up of 18 amino acids. Looked up from germline, CDR1 is SGHKS and CDR2 is YYEKEE (reference sequence). Deletions cut 6 bases from V and 2 bases from J, with 24 bases between. The CDR3 loop is CASTLMGRAGSTYNEQFF. The CDR3 nucleotides are TGTGCCAGCACCCTCATGGGGCGGGCAGGGTCCACCTACAATGAGCAGTTCTTC.

The V gene is TRBV28, the J gene TRBJ2-1, with 14 bases identical to TRBD2. J gave up 9 bases and V 3 bases, and 10 bases lay outside the gene matches. The CDR3 extends over 17 amino acids. Germline V gene data show CDR1 as MDHEN and CDR2 as SYDVKM. This CDR3 is CASSLSGTSGRRAEQFF. As DNA, the CDR3 is TGTGCCAGCAGTTTGTCCGGGACTAGCGGGAGAAGAGCTGAGCAGTTCTTC. Together with reference TRBV28 and TRBJ2-1, the CDR3 gives the full variable domain: DVKVTQSSRYLVKRTGEKVFLECVQDMDHENMFWYRQDPGLGLRLIYFSYDVKMKEKGDIPEGYSVSREKKERFSLILESASTNQTSMYLCASSLSGTSGRRAEQFFGPGTRLTVL.

Many counts were recorded for this clonotype. CDR3 in DNA: TGCAGCGTGTCGACCACCGGGACAGGGATAAGGGAGCAGTACTTC. Protein: CSVSTTGTGIREQYF. This chain links TRBV29-1 with TRBJ2-7; 9 bases are shared with TRBD1. CDR1 SQVTM and CDR2 ANQGSEA come from the germline V gene. This CDR3 has 15 amino acids. V shed 6 bases and J 7 bases; nucleotides not matched to a gene: 16.

This sequence joins TRBV29-1 and TRBJ2-1; maybe TRBD2 (6 bases). The germline CDR1 and CDR2 sequences are SQVTM and ANQGSEA. V shed 7 bases and J shed 7 bases, with 14 bases lying between them. This CDR3 is 12 amino acids long. The CDR3: CSGGVQNNEQFF. The CDR3 DNA is TGCAGCGGCGGGGTACAGAATAATGAGCAGTTCTTC.

This clonotype was observed at least ten times. V gene TRBV11-3 combines with J gene TRBJ2-1; D gene unclear. The V gene's germline CDR1 is SGHNT and CDR2 YENEEA. Trimming took 4 bases from V and 5 from J, leaving 6 bases between them. The CDR3 is made up of 12 amino acids. The CDR3 is CASSSLNNEQFF. Here the CDR3 DNA reads TGTGCCAGCAGCTCGCTTAACAATGAGCAGTTCTTC.

V gene TRBV27 combines with J gene TRBJ2-5; 8 positions match TRBD1. The V and J ends lost 5 bases and 1 base, in that order; junction bases with no gene match: 12. The CDR3 is made up of 17 amino acids. Germline V gives CDR1 MNHEY, CDR2 SMNVEV (reference sequence). Here the CDR3 DNA reads TGTGCCAGCAGTCCCTTAGCCGGGACAGGTACCCAAGAGACCCAGTACTTC. This translates into CASSPLAGTGTQETQYF.

This clonotype has a handful of counts. The V and J genes are TRBV13 and TRBJ1-4, with TRBD1 identical over 8 bases. The trim removed 5 bases at V and 1 base at J, leaving 9 bases unmatched. CDR1 and CDR2 from the germline V gene are PRHDT and FYEKMQ (reference sequence). This CDR3 contains 17 residues. CDR3 sequence reads: CASSRSQGAGTNEKLFF. CDR3 DNA: TGTGCCAGCAGCCGAAGCCAGGGGGCAGGAACTAATGAAAAACTGTTTTTT.

This chain uses TRBV7-9 with TRBJ1-5; possible D gene TRBD1, 5 bases. There are 12 residues in the CDR3. Trimming left V 5 bases short and J 7 bases short, with 9 bases between. CDR1 and CDR2 from the germline V gene are SEHNR and FQNEAQ (reference sequence). The CDR3 region is CASSPEGQPQHF. The CDR3 region has the DNA TGTGCCAGCAGCCCCGAGGGGCAGCCCCAGCATTTT.

The V and J genes are TRBV3-1 and TRBJ1-5; D remains unclear. The germline V gene has CDR1 LGHDT and CDR2 YNNKEL (reference sequence). V was pared by 1 base and J by 13 bases, with 11 bases between. The CDR3 spans 12 residues. CDR3 region: CASSQVWGEQHF. The CDR3 DNA reads TGTGCCAGCAGCCAAGTGTGGGGTGAGCAGCATTTT.

V gene TRBV13 combines with J gene TRBJ2-7, with TRBD1 identical over 8 bases. CDR1 and CDR2 (germline): PRHDT, FYEKMQ (reference sequence). The junction had 12 bases not matched to a gene; V was cut back by 8 bases and J by 3 bases. The CDR3 length is 15 residues. This CDR3 reads CASRHNRQGIYEQYF. The CDR3 DNA reads as TGTGCCAGCCGTCATAATCGACAGGGGATCTACGAGCAGTACTTC.

This clonotype was counted many times. J is TRBJ2-2 and V is TRBV7-2; unclear D gene. The CDR3 has 14 residues. The V end was cut by 0 bases, the J end by 1 base, with 3 bases between. Looked up from germline, CDR1 is SGHTA and CDR2 is FQGNSA. The CDR3 protein is CASSLAGNTGELFF. CDR3 coding DNA: TGTGCCAGCAGCTTAGCAGGGAACACCGGGGAGCTGTTTTTT.

This clonotype was counted ten times or more. The chain joins TRBV7-2 to TRBJ2-7, with 12 bases fitting TRBD2. The V segment lost 2 bases and the J segment 4 bases; nucleotides outside the gene matches: 12. Germline V lookup: CDR1 SGHTA, CDR2 FQGNSA. CDR3 size: 18 residues. This CDR3 reads CASSLNWGLAGGRYEQYF. CDR3 sequence (DNA): TGTGCCAGCAGCTTAAATTGGGGCCTAGCGGGAGGGCGGTACGAGCAGTACTTC.

This clonotype was counted many times. The J gene is TRBJ1-3, the V gene TRBV20-1; D uncertain. This CDR3 contains 15 residues. Trimming cost V 5 bases and J 0 bases, with 14 bases left between them. Germline V lookup: CDR1 DFQATT, CDR2 SNEGSKA (reference sequence). The CDR3, as DNA: TGCAGTGCTCGCTCCGGAGGCGACTCTGGAAACACCATATATTTT. This codes for CSARSGGDSGNTIYF.

The chain employs TRBV29-1 and TRBJ2-1; D perhaps matches TRBD1 (6 bases). V gave up 7 bases and J gave up 5 bases, with 15 bases separating them. CDR1 SQVTM and CDR2 ANQGSEA come from the germline V gene. The length of the CDR3 is 13 residues. The CDR3, as DNA: TGCAGCGGGGCCGCAGGGGCGGACAATGAGCAGTTCTTC. Translated, it gives CSGAAGADNEQFF.

This clonotype turned up a few times. The DNA for the CDR3 is TGTGCCAGCAGCCAAACCGGCCTACCTAATTCACCCCTCCACTTT. It is translated as CASSQTGLPNSPLHF. The J gene is TRBJ1-6, the V gene TRBV14; D is unclear. Trimming removed 2 bases at V and 6 bases at J, with 11 bases between. Germline V gene lookup returns CDR1 SGHDN and CDR2 FVKESK. The CDR3 covers 15 residues.

This clonotype was observed at least ten times. The chain recombines TRBV14 with TRBJ2-2; D remains ambiguous. The CDR3 spans 14 residues. Trimming shortened V by 3 bases and J by 9 bases, and 14 bases separated the two germline ends. Germline V CDR1 and CDR2: SGHDN, FVKESK. As DNA, the CDR3 is TGTGCCAGCAGCCAGCTATCCGGGTCGCGGGAGCTGTTTTTT. Translating it yields CASSQLSGSRELFF.